The next 31 T cell receptor beta chains were all read from a single sample in a study of cytotoxic CD8 clonotypes in ibrutinib-treated CLL. Libraries were prepared by immunoSEQ multiplex PCR; TCRdb keeps only in-frame clonotypes and omits some of them. This table holds approximately 200,000 clones, 72% found once. The sample consisted of PBMCs, taken after 24 months of ibrutinib treatment. These receptors were obtained from a human donor with chronic lymphocytic leukemia.

The gene calls are TRBV27 and TRBJ2-5; 14 nucleotides line up with TRBD2. V gave up 8 bases and J gave up 4 bases; unmatched junction bases: 15. Germline loops: CDR1 MNHEY, CDR2 SMNVEV (reference sequence). The CDR3 totals 18 residues. The CDR3 loop is CASFAVGLAGAYGETQYF. CDR3 coding DNA: TGTGCCAGCTTTGCCGTGGGACTAGCGGGAGCTTACGGAGAGACCCAGTACTTC.

The V gene is TRBV7-8, the J gene TRBJ2-1; tentative D call: TRBD2 (6 bases). The CDR3 length is 14 residues. Trimming pared 5 bases from V and 6 bases from J, leaving 14 bases between. Germline V gene data show CDR1 as SGHVS and CDR2 as FQNEAQ. The CDR3 nucleotides are TGTGCCAGCAGCCGGAGGGCTAGCTTCAATGAGCAGTTCTTC. Translation: CASSRRASFNEQFF.

This clone was counted once. J is TRBJ2-3 and V is TRBV15, with D possibly being TRBD2 (7 bases). Trimming took 2 bases from V and 4 from J, leaving 25 bases between them. Germline values: CDR1 LNHNV, CDR2 YYDKDF (reference sequence). This CDR3 region has 19 residues. The CDR3 loop reads CATSRPLQGGGGPPDTQYF. The CDR3, as DNA: TGTGCCACCAGCAGACCGCTACAAGGGGGGGGAGGGCCCCCAGATACGCAGTATTTT.

The rearrangement joins TRBV5-1 to TRBJ2-1; D ambiguous. V was trimmed by 0 bases and J by 3 bases, leaving 13 bases between them. This CDR3 spans 16 amino acids. Germline V CDR1 and CDR2: SGHRS, YFSETQ. This CDR3 reads CASSLATESIYNEQFF. The CDR3 DNA reads TGCGCCAGCAGCTTGGCCACGGAGAGTATCTACAATGAGCAGTTCTTC.

A few counts support this clone. The chain is built from TRBV7-2 and TRBJ2-5; the match to TRBD1 covers 7 bases. The length of the CDR3 is 15 residues. V dropped 5 bases and J dropped 2; count of bases not matched to a gene: 8. The V gene's germline CDR1 is SGHTA and CDR2 FQGNSA. CDR3 sequence reads: CASSRGGQAQETQYF. CDR3 nucleotides: TGTGCCAGCAGCCGAGGCGGACAGGCACAAGAGACCCAGTACTTC.

The V gene is TRBV27, the J gene TRBJ2-2; no reliable D call. This CDR3 has 14 amino acids. V lost 5 bases and J lost 3, with 10 bases in between. CDR1 is MNHEY, CDR2 SMNVEV, per germline (reference sequence). The CDR3 reads CASSLNRYTGELFF. Here the CDR3 DNA reads TGTGCCAGCAGTCTAAACAGATACACCGGGGAGCTGTTTTTT.

V gene TRBV28 combines with J gene TRBJ1-2; 7 nucleotides align to TRBD1. In germline, CDR1 is MDHEN, CDR2 SYDVKM. The CDR3 runs 13 residues. J lost 4 bases, V lost 3 bases, and 2 bases had no gene match. The CDR3 here is CASSLGQFYGYTF. The CDR3 DNA is TGTGCCAGCAGTTTGGGACAGTTCTATGGCTACACCTTC.

This clone was detected only a few times. The gene calls are TRBV5-3 and TRBJ1-5; 7 nucleotides align to TRBD1. TRBV5-3 qualifies as an ORF whose function is uncertain. Trimming took 7 bases from V and 5 from J; bases not matched to a gene: 9. The CDR3 has 14 amino acids. CDR3: CARGHDRVDQPQHF. The CDR3 DNA sequence: TGTGCCAGAGGCCATGACAGGGTAGATCAGCCCCAGCATTTT.

The V call is TRBV4-2, the J call TRBJ2-3, with D perhaps TRBD1 (6 bases). This CDR3 spans 13 amino acids. Germline CDR1 is LGHNA and CDR2 is YNFKEQ. Trimming removed 5 bases from V and 3 bases from J, with 9 bases in between. CDR3 bases: TGTGCCAGCAGCTACGGACAGACAGATACGCAGTATTTT. It codes for CASSYGQTDTQYF.

The rearrangement uses TRBV2 and TRBJ2-1; 12 bases match TRBD2. The CDR3 has 15 amino acids. After removal of 7 bases from V and 4 bases from J, the junction contained 5 bases not matched to a gene. Per the germline V gene, CDR1 is SNHLY and CDR2 is FYNNEI. CDR3 loop: CASKGTSGRYNEQFF. The CDR3 bases are TGTGCCAGCAAAGGGACTAGCGGGCGGTACAATGAGCAGTTCTTC. The full variable domain, in which reference TRBV2 and TRBJ2-1 provide the parts outside the CDR3, is EPEVTQTPSHQVTQMGQEVILRCVPISNHLYFYWYRQILGQKVEFLVSFYNNEISEKSEIFDDQFSVERPDGSNFTLKIRSTKLEDSAMYFCASKGTSGRYNEQFFGPGTRLTVL.

J is TRBJ2-5 and V is TRBV7-7, with a possible D match to TRBD2 (5 bases). Germline V CDR1 and CDR2: SSHAT, FNYEAQ (reference sequence). The CDR3 is made up of 14 amino acids. The ends were cut back, 1 base at V and 5 bases at J, with 11 bases in the middle. CDR3 DNA sequence: TGTGCCAGCAGCTTAGACGGGCGAGGGGAGACCCAGTACTTC. Its protein product is CASSLDGRGETQYF.

The chain has TRBV6-6 and TRBJ2-1; either TRBD1 or TRBD2 may fit D (6 bases each). The CDR3 is made up of 15 amino acids. CDR1 and CDR2 (germline): MNHNY, SVGAGI (reference sequence). V lost 2 bases, J lost 9 bases, and 17 bases lay in between. CDR3 residues: CASSYPGAARGEQFF. CDR3 sequence (DNA): TGTGCCAGCAGTTACCCGGGGGCTGCGCGGGGTGAGCAGTTCTTC.

This chain links TRBV30 with TRBJ1-2; D is unclear. Germline V gives CDR1 GTSNPN, CDR2 SVGIG (reference sequence). CDR3 size: 11 residues. The V end was cut by 5 bases, the J end by 5 bases, with 9 bases between. The DNA of the CDR3 is TGTGCCTGGTCCCGGGGATATGGCTACACCTTC. Protein: CAWSRGYGYTF.

This clone was recorded once. The genes are TRBV2 and TRBJ1-2, with 7 bases aligning to TRBD1. Per germline, CDR1 SNHLY and CDR2 FYNNEI. J was trimmed by 4 bases and V by 7 bases; bases with no gene match: 6. The CDR3 totals 13 residues. CDR3 nucleotides: TGTGCCAGCAAGACAGGGAGGTCCTATGGCTACACCTTC. Translating it yields CASKTGRSYGYTF.

The chain couples TRBV6-1 to TRBJ2-1; TRBD1 or TRBD2 may be the D gene (6 bases each). CDR1 and CDR2 from the germline V gene are MNHNS and SASEGT. The V end lost 8 bases, the J end lost 7 bases, and 15 bases lay between the germline ends. The CDR3 has 13 amino acids. The CDR3 loop reads CASAGGVWNEQFF. CDR3 DNA: TGTGCCAGCGCCGGGGGCGTCTGGAATGAGCAGTTCTTC.

This clone showed up just once. The chain employs TRBV9 and TRBJ2-7; 7 nucleotides agree with TRBD2. The CDR3 spans 15 residues. CDR1 is SGDLS, CDR2 YYNGEE, per germline. With V trimmed by 4 bases and J by 5 bases, 12 bases remained unmatched. The DNA of the CDR3 is TGTGCCAGCAGCCCTCAGGGAGGGCCGTGGGACGAGCAGTACTTC. Encoded protein: CASSPQGGPWDEQYF.

This clone was counted once. V and J are TRBV29-1 and TRBJ2-7; TRBD1 aligns across 7 bases. This CDR3 region has 12 residues. The germline V gene has CDR1 SQVTM and CDR2 ANQGSEA. The V gene end was trimmed by 4 bases and the J gene end by 0 bases; junction bases not matched to a gene: 0. CDR3 in amino acids: CSVGDSSYEQYF. CDR3 bases: TGCAGCGTTGGGGACAGCTCCTACGAGCAGTACTTC.

This rearrangement joins TRBV25-1 to TRBJ1-2; 10 bases align to TRBD1. V lost 7 bases, J lost 0 bases, and 2 bases stayed unmatched. Germline values: CDR1 MGHDK, CDR2 SYGVNS. The CDR3 is made up of 14 amino acids. The CDR3 nucleotides are TGTGCCAGCAAAGGACAGGGGGCTAACTATGGCTACACCTTC. Translation: CASKGQGANYGYTF.

V and J are TRBV10-3 and TRBJ2-7; D is unresolved. CDR3 size: 13 residues. Germline CDR1 ENHRY, CDR2 SYGVKD. Trimming took off 10 bases at V and 1 base at J, with 14 bases between the two ends. Here the CDR3 reads CATSPVGSYEQYF. The CDR3 DNA is TGTGCCACCAGCCCGGTCGGATCCTACGAGCAGTACTTC.

The chain couples TRBV28 to TRBJ1-2, with D possibly matching TRBD1 (6 bases). V was pared by 6 bases and J by 8 bases, with 13 bases between. This CDR3 contains 12 residues. Germline loops: CDR1 MDHEN, CDR2 SYDVKM. The CDR3 reads CASRKQGRGYTF. The CDR3 DNA sequence: TGTGCCAGCAGGAAACAGGGCAGGGGCTACACCTTC.

The chain couples TRBV29-1 to TRBJ1-4, with 10 bases lining up with TRBD1. Germline-derived CDR1 and CDR2 are SQVTM and ANQGSEA. The CDR3 has 15 residues. The trim removed 6 bases at V and 3 bases at J, leaving 7 bases unmatched. The CDR3 nucleotides read TGCAGCGTAGACAGGGGGCGCATAGCTAATGAAAAACTGTTTTTT. Amino acid sequence: CSVDRGRIANEKLFF.

This chain joins TRBV5-1 and TRBJ2-1, with TRBD2 matching over 12 bases. This CDR3 comprises 14 residues. Germline trimming cut 4 bases from V and 5 bases from J; bases unmatched to any gene: 1. Germline V gene lookup returns CDR1 SGHRS and CDR2 YFSETQ. The CDR3 coding sequence is TGCGCCAGCAGCGGACTAGCGGGAAACAATGAGCAGTTCTTC. It translates to CASSGLAGNNEQFF.

This chain's CDR3 is CASTLAGPYEQYF. The CDR3, as DNA: TGTGCCAGCACACTAGCGGGCCCCTACGAGCAGTACTTC. The chain employs TRBV2 and TRBJ2-7; 9 bases are shared with TRBD2. Germline V gene lookup returns CDR1 SNHLY and CDR2 FYNNEI. The V segment lost 7 bases and the J segment 2 bases; nucleotides outside the gene matches: 3. The CDR3 length is 13 residues.

This clone was recorded only once. The chain employs TRBV30 and TRBJ1-3; D gene ambiguous. The V and J ends lost 5 bases and 1 base respectively, with 6 bases between them. The CDR3 runs 12 residues. Germline V gene lookup returns CDR1 GTSNPN and CDR2 SVGIG (reference sequence). For the CDR3, the DNA is TGTGCCTGGCAGGAGTCTGGAAACACCATATATTTT. This encodes CAWQESGNTIYF.

The sample holds one count of this clone. The chain recombines TRBV2 with TRBJ1-3; possible D gene TRBD1, 5 bases. Trimming stripped 3 bases from V and 2 bases from J, with 8 bases between. Per the germline V gene, CDR1 is SNHLY and CDR2 is FYNNEI. The CDR3 sequence is 14 residues long. CDR3 protein: CASSDRRAGNTIYF. The CDR3 DNA is TGTGCCAGCAGTGATCGCAGGGCTGGAAACACCATATATTTT.

This clone came up once. The chain employs TRBV28 and TRBJ2-7, with 7 bases identical to TRBD1. CDR3 length: 15 residues. The V segment lost 2 bases and the J segment 2 bases; nucleotides outside the gene matches: 6. Germline V gene lookup returns CDR1 MDHEN and CDR2 SYDVKM. In DNA, the CDR3 is TGTGCCAGCAGTTTAACGACAGGGATTCCCTACGAGCAGTACTTC. Translation: CASSLTTGIPYEQYF.

This clone was recorded only once. The rearrangement joins TRBV18 to TRBJ1-5, with D uncertain. V dropped 3 bases and J dropped 4 bases, with 7 bases sitting between them. The CDR3 consists of 13 residues. The germline V gene has CDR1 KGHSH and CDR2 LQKENI. The CDR3 DNA reads TGTGCCAGCTCACCCCAAAATAATCAGCCCCAGCATTTT. As protein: CASSPQNNQPQHF. Combining the CDR3 with reference TRBV18 and TRBJ1-5 gives the whole variable domain NAGVMQNPRHLVRRRGQEARLRCSPMKGHSHVYWYRQLPEEGLKFMVYLQKENIIDESGMPKERFSAEFPKEGPSILRIQQVVRGDSAAYFCASSPQNNQPQHFGDGTRLSIL.

This chain joins TRBV7-2 and TRBJ2-1, with a tentative D call TRBD1 (6 bases). Germline V gene sequence: CDR1 SGHTA, CDR2 FQGNSA. Trimming removed 6 bases at V and 5 bases at J, with 14 bases between. CDR3 length: 14 amino acids. The CDR3 region has the DNA TGTGCCAGCAGTCCCGGGACACTAAACAATGAGCAGTTCTTC. Encoded protein: CASSPGTLNNEQFF.

The chain uses TRBV27 and TRBJ2-1, with 12 bases aligning to TRBD2. Trimming took 7 bases from V and 8 from J; bases not matched to a gene: 15. Germline values: CDR1 MNHEY, CDR2 SMNVEV (reference sequence). CDR3 length: 17 residues. The DNA for the CDR3 is TGTGCCAGCACCTACCGGACGACTAGCGGGAGAGGCGATGAGCAGTTCTTC. It specifies CASTYRTTSGRGDEQFF.

The chain joins TRBV27 to TRBJ1-1, with 11 nucleotides matching TRBD1. The V segment lost 6 bases and the J segment 4 bases; nucleotides outside the gene matches: 7. This CDR3 spans 15 amino acids. Per germline, CDR1 MNHEY and CDR2 SMNVEV (reference sequence). The CDR3 region is CASSRRTGGSTEAFF. The CDR3 DNA sequence: TGTGCCAGCAGCCGAAGGACAGGGGGCAGCACTGAAGCTTTCTTT.

This clone appeared a few times. V and J are TRBV19 and TRBJ1-5; tentative D call: TRBD1 (6 bases). This CDR3 contains 14 residues. The V end was cut by 3 bases, the J end by 6 bases, with 12 bases between. Per the germline V gene, CDR1 is LNHDA and CDR2 is SQIVND (reference sequence). CDR3 DNA: TGTGCCAGTAGTATCCGGGGGCCAGGTCAGCCCCAGCATTTT. Its translation: CASSIRGPGQPQHF.